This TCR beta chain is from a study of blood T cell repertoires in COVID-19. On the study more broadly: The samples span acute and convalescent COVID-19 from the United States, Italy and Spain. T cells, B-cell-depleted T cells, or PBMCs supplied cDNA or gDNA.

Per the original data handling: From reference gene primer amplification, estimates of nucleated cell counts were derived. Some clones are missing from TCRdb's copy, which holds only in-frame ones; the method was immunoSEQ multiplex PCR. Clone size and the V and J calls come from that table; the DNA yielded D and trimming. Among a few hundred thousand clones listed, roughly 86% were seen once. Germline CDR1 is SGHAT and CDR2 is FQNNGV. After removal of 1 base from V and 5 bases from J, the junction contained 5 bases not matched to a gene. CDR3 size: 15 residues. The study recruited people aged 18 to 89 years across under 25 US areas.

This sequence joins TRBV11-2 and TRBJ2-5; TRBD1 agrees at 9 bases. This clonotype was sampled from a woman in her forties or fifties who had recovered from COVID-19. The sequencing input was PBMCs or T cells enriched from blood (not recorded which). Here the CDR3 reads CASSLAGQGRETQYF. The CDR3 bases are TGTGCCAGCAGCTTAGCGGGACAGGGCAGGGAGACCCAGTACTTC.